This TCR beta chain was captured in a study of blood T cell repertoires in COVID-19. The V end was cut by 5 bases, the J end by 6 bases, with 16 bases between. The CDR3 loop spans 14 amino acids. The germline V gene has CDR1 MNHEY and CDR2 SVGEGT. In the study's own analysis: By means of reference gene primer amplification, nucleated cell counts were estimated. Repertoires were generated with immunoSEQ multiplex PCR, while TCRdb's copy carries only in-frame clones and drops some. That table supplies the V and J calls and clone size; D and trimming were determined from the DNA. The data contain roughly 160,000 clones, 90% of them singletons.

The sequence was collected from a man aged 45-65 years with acute or convalescent COVID-19. The sample was peripheral blood. V is TRBV6-2 or TRBV6-3 and J is TRBJ1-2; maybe TRBD1 (6 bases). CDR3 amino acids: CASSAVRGADGYTF. In nucleotides, the CDR3 is TGTGCCAGCAGTGCCGTACGGGGGGCAGATGGCTACACCTTC.